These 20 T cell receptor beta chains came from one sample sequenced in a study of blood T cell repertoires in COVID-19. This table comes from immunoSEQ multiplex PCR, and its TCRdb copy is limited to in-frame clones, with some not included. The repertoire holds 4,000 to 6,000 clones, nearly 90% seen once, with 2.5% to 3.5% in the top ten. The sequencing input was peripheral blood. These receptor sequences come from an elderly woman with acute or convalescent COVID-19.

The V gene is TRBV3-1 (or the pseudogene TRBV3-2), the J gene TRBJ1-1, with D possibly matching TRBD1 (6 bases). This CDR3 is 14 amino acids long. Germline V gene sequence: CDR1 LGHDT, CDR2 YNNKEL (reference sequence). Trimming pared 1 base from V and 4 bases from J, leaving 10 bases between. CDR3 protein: CASSQAGTPTEAFF. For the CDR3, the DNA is TGTGCCAGCAGCCAAGCGGGGACACCCACTGAAGCTTTCTTT.

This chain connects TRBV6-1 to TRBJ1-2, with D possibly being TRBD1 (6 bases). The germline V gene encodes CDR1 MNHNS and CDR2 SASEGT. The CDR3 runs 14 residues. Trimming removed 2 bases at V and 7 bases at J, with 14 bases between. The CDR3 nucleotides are TGTGCCAGCAGTGAAAGGTTGAGGGGGTTTGGCTACACCTTC. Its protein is CASSERLRGFGYTF.

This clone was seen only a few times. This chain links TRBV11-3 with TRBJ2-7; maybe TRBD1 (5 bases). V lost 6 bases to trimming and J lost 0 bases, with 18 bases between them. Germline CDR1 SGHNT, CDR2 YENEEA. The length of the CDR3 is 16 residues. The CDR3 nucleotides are TGTGCCAGCAGTAGGGGCTCTTCAAGGAGCTCCTACGAGCAGTACTTC. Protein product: CASSRGSSRSSYEQYF.

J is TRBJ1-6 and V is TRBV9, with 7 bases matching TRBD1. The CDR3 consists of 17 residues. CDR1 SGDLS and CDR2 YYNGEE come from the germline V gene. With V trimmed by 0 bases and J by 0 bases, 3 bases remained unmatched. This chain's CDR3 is CASSVGQGRSYNSPLHF. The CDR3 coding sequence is TGTGCCAGCAGCGTAGGACAGGGCCGCTCCTATAATTCACCCCTCCACTTT.

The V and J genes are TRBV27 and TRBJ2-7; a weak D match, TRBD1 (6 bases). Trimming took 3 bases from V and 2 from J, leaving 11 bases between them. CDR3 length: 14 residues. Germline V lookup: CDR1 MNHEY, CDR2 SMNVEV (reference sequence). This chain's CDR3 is CASSFDRYTYEQYF. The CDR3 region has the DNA TGTGCCAGCAGTTTCGACAGGTATACCTACGAGCAGTACTTC.

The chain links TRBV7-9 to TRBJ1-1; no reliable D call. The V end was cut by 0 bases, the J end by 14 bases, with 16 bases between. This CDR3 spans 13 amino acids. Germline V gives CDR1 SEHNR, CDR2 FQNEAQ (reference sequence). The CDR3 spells CASSLAGRSKEFF. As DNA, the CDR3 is TGTGCCAGCAGCTTAGCCGGCCGGTCAAAGGAGTTCTTT. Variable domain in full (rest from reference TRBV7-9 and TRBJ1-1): DTGVSQNPRHKITKRGQNVTFRCDPISEHNRLYWYRQTLGQGPEFLTYFQNEAQLEKSRLLSDRFSAERPKGSFSTLEIQRTEQGDSAMYLCASSLAGRSKEFFGQGTRLTVV.

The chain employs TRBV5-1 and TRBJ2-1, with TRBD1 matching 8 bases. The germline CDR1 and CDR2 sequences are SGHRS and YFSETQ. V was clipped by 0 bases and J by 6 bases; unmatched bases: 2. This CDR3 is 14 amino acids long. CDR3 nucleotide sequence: TGCGCCAGCAGCTTGGGACAGGGGTTCAATGAGCAGTTCTTC. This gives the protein CASSLGQGFNEQFF.

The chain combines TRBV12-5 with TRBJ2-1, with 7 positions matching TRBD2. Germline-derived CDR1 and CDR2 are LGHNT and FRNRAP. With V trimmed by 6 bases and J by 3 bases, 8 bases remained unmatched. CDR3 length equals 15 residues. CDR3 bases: TGTGCTAGTGGACTTGGTCTAGCGGACTACAATGAGCAGTTCTTC. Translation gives CASGLGLADYNEQFF. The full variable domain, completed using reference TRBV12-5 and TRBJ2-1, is DARVTQTPRHKVTEMGQEVTMRCQPILGHNTVFWYRQTMMQGLELLAYFRNRAPLDDSGMPKDRFSAEMPDATLATLKIQPSEPRDSAVYFCASGLGLADYNEQFFGPGTRLTVL.

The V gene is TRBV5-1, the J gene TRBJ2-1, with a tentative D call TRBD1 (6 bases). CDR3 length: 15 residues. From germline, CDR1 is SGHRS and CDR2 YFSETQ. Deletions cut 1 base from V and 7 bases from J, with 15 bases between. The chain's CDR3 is CASSLWGRGGNEQFF. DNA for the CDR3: TGCGCCAGCAGCTTGTGGGGGCGAGGGGGAAATGAGCAGTTCTTC.

Written as DNA, the CDR3 is TGTGCCAGTAGTGGAAAGCGGGGGGGCGCGGAGACCCAGTACTTC. This gives the protein CASSGKRGGAETQYF. The genes are TRBV19 and TRBJ2-5; 10 bases match TRBD2. V shed 5 bases, J shed 5 bases, and the junction held 8 bases outside the gene matches. Looked up from germline, CDR1 is LNHDA and CDR2 is SQIVND (reference sequence). This CDR3 is 15 amino acids long.

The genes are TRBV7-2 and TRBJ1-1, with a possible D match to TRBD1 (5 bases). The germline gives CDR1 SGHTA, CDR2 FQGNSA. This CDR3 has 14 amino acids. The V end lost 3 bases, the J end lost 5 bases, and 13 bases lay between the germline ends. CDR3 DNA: TGTGCCAGCAGCTTTCGGCCCCCAGGGACTGAAGCTTTCTTT. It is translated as CASSFRPPGTEAFF.

The CDR3 reads CASRWGLAAYNEQFF. CDR3 sequence (DNA): TGTGCCAGCAGATGGGGACTAGCGGCTTACAATGAGCAGTTCTTC. V usage is TRBV6-5 and J usage is TRBJ2-1, with 11 bases that match TRBD2. From germline, CDR1 is MNHEY and CDR2 SVGAGI. The V gene end was trimmed by 6 bases and the J gene end by 4 bases; junction bases not matched to a gene: 5. CDR3 length: 15 amino acids.

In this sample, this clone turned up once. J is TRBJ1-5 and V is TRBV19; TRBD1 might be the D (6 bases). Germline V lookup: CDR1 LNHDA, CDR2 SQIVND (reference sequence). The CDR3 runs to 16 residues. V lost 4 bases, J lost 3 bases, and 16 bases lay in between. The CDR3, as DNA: TGTGCCAGTAGTAAAAACAGGGCGGGTACCAATCAGCCCCAGCATTTT. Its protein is CASSKNRAGTNQPQHF.

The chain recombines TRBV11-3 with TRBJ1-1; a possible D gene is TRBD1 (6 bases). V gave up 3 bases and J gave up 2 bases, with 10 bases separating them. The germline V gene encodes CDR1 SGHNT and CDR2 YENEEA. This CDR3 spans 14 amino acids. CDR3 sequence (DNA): TGTGCCAGCAGCTTCTCAGGGGTAAACACTGAAGCTTTCTTT. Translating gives CASSFSGVNTEAFF.

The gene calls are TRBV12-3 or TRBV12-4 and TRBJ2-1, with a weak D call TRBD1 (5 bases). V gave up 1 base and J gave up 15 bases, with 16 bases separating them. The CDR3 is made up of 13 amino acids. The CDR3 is CASSLGGRVTLFF. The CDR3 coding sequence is TGTGCCAGCAGTTTAGGCGGCAGGGTAACGCTGTTCTTC.

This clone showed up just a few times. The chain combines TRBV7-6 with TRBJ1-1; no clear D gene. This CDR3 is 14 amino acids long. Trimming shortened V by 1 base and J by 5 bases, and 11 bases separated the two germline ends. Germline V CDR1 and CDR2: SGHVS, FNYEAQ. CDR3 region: CASSLGRGGTEAFF. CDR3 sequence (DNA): TGTGCCAGCAGCTTAGGTCGGGGTGGGACTGAAGCTTTCTTT. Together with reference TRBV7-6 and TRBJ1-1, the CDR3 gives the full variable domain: GAGVSQSPRYKVTKRGQDVALRCDPISGHVSLYWYRQALGQGPEFLTYFNYEAQQDKSGLPNDRFSAERPEGSISTLTIQRTEQRDSAMYRCASSLGRGGTEAFFGQGTRLTVV.

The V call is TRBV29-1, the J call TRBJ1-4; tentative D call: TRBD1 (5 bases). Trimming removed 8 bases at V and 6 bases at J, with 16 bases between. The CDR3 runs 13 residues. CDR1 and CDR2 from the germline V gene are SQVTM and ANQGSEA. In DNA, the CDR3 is TGCAGCATGACCAGGGTGGGCGATGAAAAACTGTTTTTT. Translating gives CSMTRVGDEKLFF.

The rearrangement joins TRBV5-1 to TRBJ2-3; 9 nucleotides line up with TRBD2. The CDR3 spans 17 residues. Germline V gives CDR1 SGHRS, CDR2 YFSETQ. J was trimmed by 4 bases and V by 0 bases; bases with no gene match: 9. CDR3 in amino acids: CASSLDPRGGRSDTQYF. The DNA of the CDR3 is TGCGCCAGCAGCTTGGACCCGCGGGGGGGCCGGTCAGATACGCAGTATTTT.

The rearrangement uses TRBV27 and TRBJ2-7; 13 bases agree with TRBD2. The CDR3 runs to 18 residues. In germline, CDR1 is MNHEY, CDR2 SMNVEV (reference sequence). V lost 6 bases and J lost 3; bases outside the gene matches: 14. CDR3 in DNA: TGTGCCAGCAGCCGAACGGGTGGGACTAGCGGGGCCCTCTACGAGCAGTACTTC. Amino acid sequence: CASSRTGGTSGALYEQYF.

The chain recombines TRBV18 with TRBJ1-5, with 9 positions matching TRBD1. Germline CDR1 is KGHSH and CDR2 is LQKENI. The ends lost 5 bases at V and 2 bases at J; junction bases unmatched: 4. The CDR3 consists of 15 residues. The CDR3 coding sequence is TGTGCCAGCTCAGGGGGACAGGGAGGCAATCAGCCCCAGCATTTT. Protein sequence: CASSGGQGGNQPQHF.